Shown below are 20 T cell receptor beta chains from a single sample sequenced in a study of a mutant IDH1 vaccine in newly diagnosed glioma. The antigens these receptors bind are not known. Sample time point: week 11, during vaccination. With topical imiquimod, each dose of the vaccine consisted of 300 ug of mutant IDH1 20-mer peptide. Generated by immunoSEQ multiplex PCR, the TCRdb table keeps only in-frame clones and is missing some. The data contain 120,000 or so clones, around 77% of them singletons. The sample consisted of PBMCs, taken from a glioma patient whose treatment included an IDH1 peptide vaccine. The receptors originated from a middle-aged man with glioma.

This CDR3 reads CASSLYEVEETQYF. The CDR3 nucleotides are TGTGCCAGCAGCTTATACGAGGTTGAAGAGACCCAGTACTTC. The chain joins TRBV7-2 to TRBJ2-5; D gene ambiguous. The CDR3 loop spans 14 amino acids. V was cut by 2 bases and J by 3 bases, with 10 bases left in between. Germline V gives CDR1 SGHTA, CDR2 FQGNSA.

The rearrangement uses TRBV6-4 and TRBJ1-5; TRBD1 matches 10 bases. Per germline, CDR1 MRHNA and CDR2 SNTAGT. The J segment lost 8 bases and the V segment lost 0 bases, leaving 4 bases of the junction unmatched. The CDR3 has 15 residues. CDR3 sequence: CASSDSGTGVKPQHF. CDR3 in DNA: TGTGCCAGCAGTGACTCGGGGACAGGGGTGAAGCCCCAGCATTTT.

This sequence joins TRBV29-1 and TRBJ2-3, with 7 bases that match TRBD1. V gave up 8 bases and J gave up 2 bases; unmatched junction bases: 7. Germline V gene sequence: CDR1 SQVTM, CDR2 ANQGSEA. This CDR3 has 13 amino acids. This chain's CDR3 is CSINRGNTDTQYF. CDR3 DNA sequence: TGCAGCATTAACAGGGGTAACACAGATACGCAGTATTTT.

CDR3 nucleotide sequence: TGTGCCACCAGTCAGGGGGCTAGCGGCCAAGAGACCCAGTACTTC. Translation: CATSQGASGQETQYF. The chain employs TRBV15 and TRBJ2-5; D possibly corresponds to TRBD1 (8 bases). The CDR3 has 15 amino acids. V shed 6 bases and J shed 1 base, with 15 bases lying between them. Germline lookup yields CDR1 LNHNV and CDR2 YYDKDF (reference sequence).

This chain connects TRBV7-2 to TRBJ2-5, with D unresolved. Deletions cut 5 bases from V and 0 bases from J, with 10 bases between. CDR3 length: 14 amino acids. CDR1 and CDR2 (germline): SGHTA, FQGNSA. The CDR3 sequence: CASSPRRNQETQYF. The CDR3 DNA reads as TGTGCCAGCAGCCCCCGACGGAACCAAGAGACCCAGTACTTC.

The genes are TRBV18 and TRBJ2-3, with D unclear. Germline V gene data show CDR1 as KGHSH and CDR2 as LQKENI. The V and J ends lost 6 bases and 2 bases respectively, with 6 bases between them. This CDR3 has 12 amino acids. CDR3 residues: CASSSNTDTQYF. The CDR3 DNA follows: TGTGCCAGCTCTTCAAACACAGATACGCAGTATTTT.

V and J are TRBV18 and TRBJ2-1; D unresolved. Trimming shortened V by 3 bases and J by 7 bases, and 16 bases separated the two germline ends. This CDR3 comprises 15 residues. Germline CDR1 KGHSH, CDR2 LQKENI. The CDR3 reads CASSPSLPVLNEQFF. The CDR3 DNA sequence: TGTGCCAGCTCACCTTCGCTGCCCGTTCTTAATGAGCAGTTCTTC.

The chain recombines TRBV7-4 with TRBJ2-3; D unresolved. The V gene lost 1 base and the J gene lost 10 bases, with 9 bases spanning the gap. The CDR3 has 12 amino acids. Germline values: CDR1 SGHVT, CDR2 SQSDAQ. CDR3 sequence (DNA): TGTGCCAGCAGCTTAGTTTCCGGAGCGCAGTATTTT. This sequence encodes CASSLVSGAQYF.

The rearrangement joins TRBV4-1 to TRBJ2-7; 8 bases line up with TRBD1. Germline trimming cut 1 base from V and 6 bases from J; bases unmatched to any gene: 14. The CDR3 length is 17 residues. The V gene's germline CDR1 is MGHRA and CDR2 YSYEKL. DNA of the CDR3: TGCGCCAGCAGCCAAGTTAGGGCAGGGACAGGAGAGAGCGAGCAGTACTTC. This gives the protein CASSQVRAGTGESEQYF.

The chain carries TRBV6-5 and TRBJ1-1; TRBD1 matches 8 bases. The V and J ends lost 6 bases and 4 bases, in that order; junction bases with no gene match: 4. The CDR3 contains 13 residues. The germline CDR1 and CDR2 sequences are MNHEY and SVGAGI. The DNA of the CDR3 is TGTGCCAGCAGCCCCACAGGGGGCACTGAAGCTTTCTTT. This codes for CASSPTGGTEAFF.

The chain links TRBV7-9 to TRBJ1-5; 7 bases map to TRBD1. CDR3 length equals 15 residues. The ends lost 5 bases at V and 0 bases at J; junction bases unmatched: 4. Germline assignment: CDR1 SEHNR and CDR2 FQNEAQ (reference sequence). The CDR3 DNA sequence: TGTGCCAGCAGCGGGGACAGCTTTAGCAATCAGCCCCAGCATTTT. Translated: CASSGDSFSNQPQHF.

This clone came up a few times. This chain uses TRBV9 with TRBJ1-5; TRBD1 agrees at 7 bases. Germline V gene data show CDR1 as SGDLS and CDR2 as YYNGEE. The CDR3 loop spans 15 amino acids. J was trimmed by 3 bases and V by 3 bases; bases with no gene match: 6. CDR3 nucleotides: TGTGCCAGCAGCGCCGCCGGGACAGACAATCAGCCCCAGCATTTT. Its protein product is CASSAAGTDNQPQHF.

This clone has only a few counts. V gene TRBV28 combines with J gene TRBJ2-7; maybe TRBD2 (6 bases). The length of the CDR3 is 14 residues. The germline gives CDR1 MDHEN, CDR2 SYDVKM. Trimming cost V 2 bases and J 0 bases, with 8 bases left between them. CDR3 protein: CASSLGGYSYEQYF. For the CDR3, the DNA is TGTGCCAGCAGTTTAGGAGGGTACTCCTACGAGCAGTACTTC. Looking up the rest from reference TRBV28 and TRBJ2-7 gives the full variable domain: DVKVTQSSRYLVKRTGEKVFLECVQDMDHENMFWYRQDPGLGLRLIYFSYDVKMKEKGDIPEGYSVSREKKERFSLILESASTNQTSMYLCASSLGGYSYEQYFGPGTRLTVT.

This clone appeared a single time. The gene calls are TRBV28 and TRBJ2-5; D is undetermined. Germline V gives CDR1 MDHEN, CDR2 SYDVKM. The V end lost 5 bases, the J end lost 5 bases, and 9 bases lay between the germline ends. The CDR3 runs 12 residues. The DNA of the CDR3 is TGTGCCAGCAGTCAGGCTAGGGAGACCCAGTACTTC. Amino acid sequence: CASSQARETQYF.

This sequence joins TRBV19 and TRBJ1-1; 8 bases fit TRBD1. J gave up 3 bases and V 6 bases, and 3 bases lay outside the gene matches. The CDR3 runs 13 residues. CDR1 and CDR2 from the germline V gene are LNHDA and SQIVND (reference sequence). The CDR3 region has the DNA TGTGCCAGTAGCTCGGACAGGGACACTGAAGCTTTCTTT. It codes for CASSSDRDTEAFF.

This chain joins TRBV15 and TRBJ1-3, with D uncertain. Germline V CDR1 and CDR2: LNHNV, YYDKDF (reference sequence). The ends were cut back, 0 bases at V and 8 bases at J, with 14 bases in the middle. The CDR3 has 15 residues. In nucleotides, the CDR3 is TGTGCCACCAGCAGAGATCGAGGAGGGCCCCACACCATATATTTT. This codes for CATSRDRGGPHTIYF.

This CDR3 is CASSYWGTGTYEQYF. The CDR3 region has the DNA TGTGCCAGCAGTTACTGGGGGACAGGTACCTACGAGCAGTACTTC. The rearrangement uses TRBV6-5 and TRBJ2-7, with 8 nucleotides matching TRBD1. CDR3 length: 15 amino acids. The germline gives CDR1 MNHEY, CDR2 SVGAGI. V lost 1 base to trimming and J lost 2 bases; unmatched junction nucleotides: 4.

In this sample, this clone turned up a few times. The V gene is TRBV2, the J gene TRBJ1-1; D call uncertain. The CDR3 loop spans 12 amino acids. Germline CDR1 reads SNHLY; CDR2 reads FYNNEI. V lost 3 bases, J lost 11 bases, and 13 bases lay in between. CDR3 loop: CASSEVRIGAFF. The CDR3 bases are TGTGCCAGCAGTGAGGTCCGCATAGGGGCTTTCTTT.

The chain carries TRBV5-8 and TRBJ2-1; 7 nucleotides align to TRBD2. Germline V gene lookup returns CDR1 SGHTS and CDR2 YDEGEE. After removal of 4 bases from V and 3 bases from J, the junction contained 7 bases not matched to a gene. The CDR3 covers 15 residues. CDR3 nucleotides: TGTGCCAGCAGCCTTGGGGACTACCGCTACAATGAGCAGTTCTTC. This encodes CASSLGDYRYNEQFF.

This clone appeared a single time. The V call is TRBV7-9, the J call TRBJ2-7; D remains ambiguous. The CDR3 totals 14 residues. The germline CDR1 and CDR2 sequences are SEHNR and FQNEAQ (reference sequence). The V end lost 4 bases, the J end lost 1 base, and 11 bases lay between the germline ends. The CDR3 coding sequence is TGTGCCAGCAGCTCAACCACGTGGTCCTACGAGCAGTACTTC. Translation: CASSSTTWSYEQYF.